The 31 T cell receptor beta chains below come from one sample, sequenced in a study of CXCR3-negative and CXCR3-positive naive CD8 T cells. UMI-labeled TRB cDNA libraries were prepared by 5' RACE. From its re-call of the 5' RACE reads, TCRdb lists each CDR3 protein once, without DNA. This sample's clone table lists roughly 24,000 distinct CDR3 sequences. The sample consisted of naive CXCR3- CD8+ T cells from blood. The subset: CD45RO-CCR7+CD27+CD95- naive CD8+ T cells lacking CXCR3 (TNR3-). The receptors derive from a human donor in good health. Some clones in this sample may be carry-over from other donors' samples.

This chain joins TRBV12-3 or TRBV12-4 and TRBJ2-7. This CDR3 spans 13 amino acids. This CDR3 reads CASSFAATLEQYF.

The CDR3 sequence: CASSSYTETFGYGYTF. The chain recombines TRBV7-9 with TRBJ1-2. Germline V gene sequence: CDR1 SEHNR, CDR2 FQNEAQ (reference sequence). This CDR3 spans 16 amino acids.

J is TRBJ1-2 and V is TRBV5-1; lacking DNA, the TRBD1 call made by TCRdb goes unchecked. CDR3 size: 16 residues. The germline V gene encodes CDR1 SGHRS and CDR2 YFSETQ. This CDR3 is CASSLEPGPLRDGYTF.

CDR3 loop: CASSDGQGADTQYF. This chain connects TRBV6-4 to TRBJ2-3; as DNA is missing, the TRBD1 call by TCRdb cannot be tested. CDR3 length: 14 amino acids. Germline V gene lookup returns CDR1 MRHNA and CDR2 SNTAGT.

The V call is TRBV6-5, the J call TRBJ2-7; TCRdb returns TRBD1, unconfirmable since there is no DNA. This CDR3 region has 19 residues. CDR1 is MNHEY, CDR2 SVGAGI, per germline. CDR3 in amino acids: CASKILGLVDTTNQYEQYF.

The chain is built from TRBV12-3 or TRBV12-4 and TRBJ2-3. CDR3 length: 12 residues. This chain's CDR3 is CASSFSTDTQYF.

The chain links TRBV19 to TRBJ1-5; the D gene TCRdb calls, TRBD1, cannot be checked with no DNA. The germline V gene has CDR1 LNHDA and CDR2 SQIVND (reference sequence). The CDR3 consists of 13 residues. This CDR3 reads CASSNRGSQPQHF.

V gene TRBV28 combines with J gene TRBJ2-7; TCRdb reports TRBD1, a call that lacks DNA to check it against. Germline V lookup: CDR1 MDHEN, CDR2 SYDVKM. There are 16 residues in the CDR3. The CDR3 sequence is CASTLVLGPGNYEQYF. Together with reference TRBV28 and TRBJ2-7, the CDR3 gives the full variable domain: DVKVTQSSRYLVKRTGEKVFLECVQDMDHENMFWYRQDPGLGLRLIYFSYDVKMKEKGDIPEGYSVSREKKERFSLILESASTNQTSMYLCASTLVLGPGNYEQYFGPGTRLTVT.

The CDR3 sequence is CASSATGNTEAFF. The V and J genes are TRBV4-3 and TRBJ1-1; TCRdb calls TRBD1, which cannot be checked without DNA. Germline V lookup: CDR1 LGHNA, CDR2 YSLEER. CDR3 length: 13 amino acids.

The V gene is TRBV9, the J gene TRBJ2-7; TCRdb indicates TRBD1, and absent DNA this call remains unverified. This CDR3 region has 15 residues. The V gene's germline CDR1 is SGDLS and CDR2 YYNGEE. CDR3 residues: CASSLGQGASYEQYF.

The V and J genes are TRBV7-9 and TRBJ1-5; TCRdb lists TRBD1, though no DNA is available to test this call. Germline V gene sequence: CDR1 SEHNR, CDR2 FQNEAQ (reference sequence). The CDR3 contains 12 residues. CDR3 sequence: CASSAGIQPQHF.

The gene calls are TRBV29-1 and TRBJ2-7; as DNA is missing, the TRBD1 call by TCRdb cannot be tested. CDR1 SQVTM and CDR2 ANQGSEA come from the germline V gene. This CDR3 has 11 residues. This CDR3 is CSVDRGYEQYF.

The rearrangement links TRBV6-5 to TRBJ1-2; TCRdb's D gene call, TRBD1, goes unchecked for lack of DNA. The CDR3 length is 14 residues. Germline CDR1 reads MNHEY; CDR2 reads SVGAGI. The CDR3 spells CASKDSRTLGGYTF.

This CDR3 reads CASSEERDSRVSTEAFF. This chain links TRBV2 with TRBJ1-1; there is no DNA to check the TCRdb D call of TRBD1. Germline CDR1 is SNHLY and CDR2 is FYNNEI. The CDR3 spans 17 residues.

The chain is built from TRBV11-2 and TRBJ2-7; TCRdb reports TRBD2, a call that lacks DNA to check it against. This CDR3 comprises 15 residues. The V gene's germline CDR1 is SGHAT and CDR2 FQNNGV. CDR3 in amino acids: CASSFGAGGPYEQYF. The complete variable domain, with remaining parts taken from reference TRBV11-2 and TRBJ2-7, reads EAGVAQSPRYKIIEKRQSVAFWCNPISGHATLYWYQQILGQGPKLLIQFQNNGVVDDSQLPKDRFSAERLKGVDSTLKIQPAKLEDSAVYLCASSFGAGGPYEQYFGPGTRLTVT.

Measured by frequency, this clonotype is medium-sized. The CDR3 reads CASSQDGRGYGYTF. The chain has TRBV4-3 and TRBJ1-2; TCRdb designates TRBD1, a call that cannot be tested without DNA. This CDR3 comprises 14 residues. CDR1 is LGHNA, CDR2 YSLEER, per germline.

V and J are TRBV21-1 and TRBJ2-1; TCRdb's D gene call, TRBD2, goes unchecked for lack of DNA. TRBV21-1 is given as a pseudogene. The CDR3 has 17 residues. The CDR3 sequence: CASSKPRLAGDYNEQFF.

Here the CDR3 reads CSVELAEFSPRSYNEQFF. The J gene is TRBJ2-1, the V gene TRBV29-1; lacking DNA, the TRBD2 call made by TCRdb goes unchecked. From germline, CDR1 is SQVTM and CDR2 ANQGSEA. The CDR3 contains 18 residues.

Frequency places this clonotype as medium-sized (0.01 to 0.1%). The CDR3 loop reads CSAIKPSVGRDRGEFRWDTEAFF. This chain connects TRBV20-1 to TRBJ1-1; TCRdb's D gene call, TRBD1, goes unchecked for lack of DNA. The CDR3 contains 23 residues. The germline gives CDR1 DFQATT, CDR2 SNEGSKA (reference sequence).

The genes are TRBV4-1 and TRBJ1-1; TCRdb calls TRBD1, which cannot be checked without DNA. Germline CDR1 reads MGHRA; CDR2 reads YSYEKL. The CDR3 runs 13 residues. This chain's CDR3 is CASSQGPPTEAFF.

The chain recombines TRBV20-1 with TRBJ2-7; the D gene TCRdb calls, TRBD2, cannot be checked with no DNA. There are 16 residues in the CDR3. Germline V gene lookup returns CDR1 DFQATT and CDR2 SNEGSKA (reference sequence). Here the CDR3 reads CSAEPGLAGEIYEQYF.

CDR3 sequence: CASSYHMSEQYF. The chain carries TRBV6-6 and TRBJ2-7. The CDR3 loop spans 12 amino acids. Germline V gene data show CDR1 as MNHNY and CDR2 as SVGAGI (reference sequence).

The chain has TRBV4-3 and TRBJ2-2; TCRdb's assignment of TRBD1 cannot be checked, as there is no DNA. The CDR3 is 18 amino acids. Germline CDR1 and CDR2: LGHNA and YSLEER. The chain's CDR3 is CASSQDPRQGSGTGELFF.

The V gene is TRBV28, the J gene TRBJ2-1. Germline lookup yields CDR1 MDHEN and CDR2 SYDVKM. The CDR3 has 13 amino acids. The CDR3 protein is CASSPRRDNEQFF.

The chain employs TRBV4-2 and TRBJ1-1. CDR1 is LGHNA and CDR2 is YNFKEQ in the germline V gene. The CDR3 loop spans 13 amino acids. CDR3 residues: CASSQDSVSEAFF.

The chain recombines TRBV12-3 or TRBV12-4 with TRBJ1-4; TCRdb outputs TRBD1, but without DNA this stays unchecked. CDR3 length: 14 amino acids. The CDR3 reads CASSTGQGDEKLFF.

This chain links TRBV5-6 with TRBJ2-1; TCRdb designates TRBD1, a call that cannot be tested without DNA. From germline, CDR1 is SGHDT and CDR2 YYEEEE. This CDR3 has 12 residues. CDR3 loop: CASRMQGAEQFF.

CDR3 sequence reads: CASSPRRGGPQETQYF. The rearrangement links TRBV5-6 to TRBJ2-5; TCRdb gives TRBD1 as the D gene, but with no DNA this cannot be confirmed. The CDR3 loop spans 16 amino acids. CDR1 and CDR2 from the germline V gene are SGHDT and YYEEEE.

The chain has TRBV28 and TRBJ2-1; the D call from TCRdb, TRBD1, cannot be confirmed without DNA. From germline, CDR1 is MDHEN and CDR2 SYDVKM. The CDR3 consists of 15 residues. CDR3: CASSFITDRENEQFF. The full variable domain, its missing parts supplied by reference TRBV28 and TRBJ2-1, is DVKVTQSSRYLVKRTGEKVFLECVQDMDHENMFWYRQDPGLGLRLIYFSYDVKMKEKGDIPEGYSVSREKKERFSLILESASTNQTSMYLCASSFITDRENEQFFGPGTRLTVL.

The CDR3 loop reads CASSQDSGGGEKLFF. The chain links TRBV4-2 to TRBJ1-4. CDR1 is LGHNA, CDR2 YNFKEQ, per germline. The CDR3 is 15 amino acids.

The CDR3 loop reads CASSQARGSYEQYF. The chain recombines TRBV4-3 with TRBJ2-7. The CDR3 spans 14 residues. In germline, CDR1 is LGHNA, CDR2 YSLEER.